Listed below are T cell receptor beta chains from one sample, sequenced in a study of blood T cell repertoires in COVID-19. Assay used: immunoSEQ multiplex PCR; TCRdb lists only in-frame clones, some missing. Of about 120,000 clones listed, 70% to 90% are singletons. Sample: peripheral blood. The receptor source for this set is a human donor in a cohort sampled during active COVID-19. The CDR3 runs from the conserved cysteine through the conserved F or W. Clone size, where shown, is once, few, many, or a class for clones that have expanded.

TRBJ2-7	-	TRBV5-1	CASSLAGQGSYEQYF
TRBJ1-1	-	TRBV6-5	CASSRRTDNTEAFF
TRBJ2-7	-	TRBV4-3	CASSQDFGLAGYEQYF
TRBJ1-1	-	TRBV19	CASSSWTLNTEAFF
TRBJ1-1	-	TRBV11-2	CASSLGLRSTEAFF
TRBJ2-7	-	TRBV29-1	CSVAQRQDSYEQYF
TRBJ2-2	-	TRBV7-2	CASSPNWNTGELFF
TRBJ2-7	-	TRBV29-1	CSVRGDTSYEQYF
TRBJ1-2	-	TRBV5-1	CASSPGQGGPYYGYTF
TRBJ2-1	-	TRBV10-1	CASSNLAVEQFF
TRBJ2-1	-	TRBV4-3	CASSQEAGFPYNEQFF
TRBJ2-2	-	TRBV9	CASSPHGQTLTGELFF
TRBJ1-1	few	TRBV7-2	CASSSRDRGGTEAFF
TRBJ2-7	-	TRBV5-1	CASSQGQPGVGEQYF
TRBJ1-6	-	TRBV7-3	CASSLSYNSPLHF
TRBJ1-5	-	TRBV6-2/TRBV6-3	CASSYGSGTGIKNSNQPQHF
TRBJ2-7	few	TRBV28	CASRVALSKYEQYF
TRBJ1-5	-	TRBV19	CASLHLRSGGNQPQHF
TRBJ2-1	-	TRBV6-5	CASSQTPDEQFF
TRBJ2-3	-	TRBV3-1/TRBV3-2	CASSQDSGVRYF
TRBJ2-1	-	TRBV7-3	CASSWYRDSNEQFF
TRBJ2-7	-	TRBV24-1	CATSDYRGGLYF
TRBJ1-1	-	TRBV30	CAWSVGRTEAFF
TRBJ1-5	-	TRBV18	CASSPGSNQPQHF
TRBJ1-4	-	TRBV4-1	CASSQDPSTNEKLFF
TRBJ2-1	-	TRBV11-2	CASRATSGRLDEQFF
TRBJ2-4	-	TRBV5-1	CASSLAGNTKNIQYF
TRBJ2-7	-	TRBV29-1	CSVQPSGVRYEQYF
TRBJ1-6	-	TRBV3-1/TRBV3-2	CASSQGGVQNSPLHF
TRBJ1-2	once	TRBV19	CASSEADYGYTF
TRBJ1-1	-	TRBV11-3	CASSLKGWYNTEAFF
TRBJ2-3	-	TRBV4-3	CASSHLAGEVVDTQYF
TRBJ2-5	-	TRBV12-3/TRBV12-4	CASSLAERETQYF
TRBJ2-7	-	TRBV5-4	CASKASGDEQYF
TRBJ2-3	-	TRBV18	CASSPRTSGGASSDTQYF
TRBJ2-7	-	TRBV2	CASKPGGPYEQYF
TRBJ1-5	-	TRBV10-2	CASTEQTMDWGQPQHF
TRBJ2-7	-	TRBV28	CASSLLAGGSHEQYF
TRBJ2-2	-	TRBV5-5	CASSLPGTGVPGELFF
TRBJ2-7	-	TRBV7-6	CASSLSPSSYEQYF
TRBJ1-1	-	TRBV15	CATSRVRRTESEAFF
TRBJ2-7	-	TRBV2	CASREAGGLSPNEQYF
TRBJ1-6	-	TRBV5-4	CASSPEQGYRSPLHF
TRBJ2-2	-	TRBV3-1/TRBV3-2	CASSQGLAVKTGELFF
TRBJ2-5	-	TRBV3-1/TRBV3-2	CASSQDSDQETQYF
TRBJ1-1	-	TRBV7-8	CASRRTENTEAFF
TRBJ1-5	-	TRBV6-2/TRBV6-3	CASSRTGGGNQPQHF
TRBJ1-3	-	TRBV7-2	CASSPHRRGTGNTIYF
TRBJ2-1	-	TRBV5-4	CASSLQVDNEQFF
TRBJ2-7	-	TRBV28	CASSFVGGDYEQYF
TRBJ2-1	-	TRBV25-1	CASMGTVSYNEQFF
TRBJ2-6	-	TRBV4-1	CASSQDKRGLILSGANVLTF
TRBJ2-7	few	TRBV2	CASRDSGTYEQYF
TRBJ1-1	-	TRBV7-9	CASSGPGTANTEAFF